The 29 T cell receptor beta chains listed next were all sequenced from one sample in a study of graft-versus-host responses after intestinal transplantation. Clones were sequenced by immunoSEQ multiplex PCR, and TCRdb holds only the in-frame ones, with some missing. This table holds nearly 45,000 clones, 91% found once. This material consisted of PBMCs, taken 524 days after transplant. Source of these receptors: a human patient who received an intestinal transplant, so some T cells may come from the graft donor.

The J gene is TRBJ2-1, the V gene TRBV19; 7 nucleotides agree with TRBD2. The V gene's germline CDR1 is LNHDA and CDR2 SQIVND (reference sequence). The trim removed 3 bases at V and 8 bases at J, leaving 10 bases unmatched. The CDR3 extends over 15 amino acids. The CDR3 DNA reads TGTGCCAGTAGTATCTATGCTAGCGGTAAAGATGAGCAGTTCTTC. Translation: CASSIYASGKDEQFF.

V gene TRBV19 combines with J gene TRBJ2-7; 8 bases line up with TRBD2. The CDR3 has 16 amino acids. The germline V gene has CDR1 LNHDA and CDR2 SQIVND (reference sequence). V lost 2 bases and J lost 2; bases outside the gene matches: 8. The CDR3 region is CASSIRGGRPTYEQYF. The CDR3, as DNA: TGTGCCAGTAGTATACGGGGCGGGAGGCCTACCTACGAGCAGTACTTC.

This chain links TRBV4-1 with TRBJ2-1, with a weak D call TRBD2 (6 bases). The length of the CDR3 is 16 residues. V dropped 4 bases and J dropped 5 bases, with 18 bases sitting between them. Germline V CDR1 and CDR2: MGHRA, YSYEKL. The CDR3 DNA sequence: TGCGCCAGCAGCCCCCGCGTGGAGGGCCGAAACAATGAGCAGTTCTTC. Encoded protein: CASSPRVEGRNNEQFF.

The chain has TRBV5-1 and TRBJ2-7; D is possibly TRBD1 (6 bases). CDR1 is SGHRS and CDR2 is YFSETQ in the germline V gene. This CDR3 contains 13 residues. The V end lost 2 bases, the J end lost 3 bases, and 9 bases lay between the germline ends. The CDR3: CASSFGDIYEQYF. In nucleotides, the CDR3 is TGCGCCAGCAGCTTTGGGGACATCTACGAGCAGTACTTC.

The chain joins TRBV19 to TRBJ1-5; D perhaps matches TRBD1 (5 bases). CDR3 length equals 14 residues. Trimming pared 5 bases from V and 4 bases from J, leaving 12 bases between. The germline CDR1 and CDR2 sequences are LNHDA and SQIVND (reference sequence). CDR3 protein: CASSPRGWNQPQHF. The CDR3 DNA reads TGTGCCAGTAGTCCTCGGGGGTGGAATCAGCCCCAGCATTTT.

This clone has just one count. As DNA, the CDR3 is TGTGCCAGCAGCTTAAGGACAGGGAATGAAAAACTGTTTTTT. Residues: CASSLRTGNEKLFF. This sequence joins TRBV13 and TRBJ1-4; 8 bases are a match to TRBD1. The J segment lost 5 bases and the V segment lost 2 bases, leaving 1 base of the junction unmatched. This CDR3 contains 14 residues. Germline CDR1 PRHDT, CDR2 FYEKMQ (reference sequence).

V gene TRBV30 combines with J gene TRBJ2-1; tentatively, D is TRBD1 or TRBD2 (5 bases each). Per germline, CDR1 GTSNPN and CDR2 SVGIG (reference sequence). V gave up 0 bases and J gave up 4 bases, with 13 bases separating them. CDR3 length: 15 residues. CDR3 amino acids: CAWSVGTPTYNEQFF. The CDR3 DNA reads TGTGCCTGGAGTGTAGGGACCCCCACTTACAATGAGCAGTTCTTC.

The rearrangement uses TRBV10-3 and TRBJ2-3, with 12 bases that match TRBD2. Germline V CDR1 and CDR2: ENHRY, SYGVKD. Germline trimming cut 2 bases from V and 0 bases from J; bases unmatched to any gene: 0. The CDR3 covers 16 residues. The CDR3 DNA reads TGTGCCATCAGTGAGGGACTAGCGGGAAGCACAGATACGCAGTATTTT. It is translated as CAISEGLAGSTDTQYF.

The V and J genes are TRBV18 and TRBJ2-3, with D possibly TRBD1 on 6 matching bases. V lost 3 bases and J 1 base, leaving 11 bases between the germline ends. Germline V gene data show CDR1 as KGHSH and CDR2 as LQKENI. The CDR3 contains 15 residues. The CDR3 DNA sequence: TGTGCCAGCTCACCGGCAGGGGCGGGCACAGATACGCAGTATTTT. Protein sequence: CASSPAGAGTDTQYF.

The V and J genes are TRBV4-2 and TRBJ1-1; 12 nucleotides match TRBD1. The V segment lost 3 bases and the J segment 4 bases; nucleotides outside the gene matches: 12. CDR1 and CDR2 from the germline V gene are LGHNA and YNFKEQ. This CDR3 spans 18 amino acids. In DNA, the CDR3 is TGTGCCAGCAGCCAGGATGGGACAGGGGGCGATGCGGGCACTGAAGCTTTCTTT. This codes for CASSQDGTGGDAGTEAFF.

V gene TRBV30 combines with J gene TRBJ2-7, with 12 bases fitting TRBD2. Trimming at V came to 1 base and at J to 5 bases, leaving 9 bases not matched to a gene. Germline assignment: CDR1 GTSNPN and CDR2 SVGIG (reference sequence). The CDR3 runs to 16 residues. The CDR3 DNA reads as TGTGCCTGGAGTGCCCCCAGGACTAGCGGGATCAACGAGCAGTACTTC. It yields the protein CAWSAPRTSGINEQYF.

The genes are TRBV29-1 and TRBJ1-1; the match to TRBD1 covers 7 bases. The junction had 11 bases not matched to a gene; V was cut back by 4 bases and J by 6 bases. Germline V gene sequence: CDR1 SQVTM, CDR2 ANQGSEA. This CDR3 contains 14 residues. Written as DNA, the CDR3 is TGCAGCGTTGTGAGGGCGACAGGGATGCCTGAAGCTTTCTTT. It translates to CSVVRATGMPEAFF.

The CDR3 bases are TGTGCCAGCAGTGTAAGCGCGCACTCCTACAATGAGCAGTTCTTC. Translating it yields CASSVSAHSYNEQFF. V gene TRBV6-1 combines with J gene TRBJ2-1; D remains unclear. CDR1 is MNHNS and CDR2 is SASEGT in the germline V gene. The CDR3 has 15 amino acids. Trimming took 4 bases from V and 0 from J, leaving 10 bases between them.

This chain links TRBV15 with TRBJ1-2; 7 bases align to TRBD1. Germline assignment: CDR1 LNHNV and CDR2 YYDKDF (reference sequence). Trimming took 3 bases from V and 6 from J; bases not matched to a gene: 7. CDR3 length: 14 amino acids. The CDR3 nucleotides read TGTGCCACCAGCAGGGCAGGGACAGACAATGGCTACACCTTC. Protein product: CATSRAGTDNGYTF. Full variable domain (remainder filled in from reference TRBV15 and TRBJ1-2): DAMVIQNPRYQVTQFGKPVTLSCSQTLNHNVMYWYQQKSSQAPKLLFHYYDKDFNNEADTPDNFQSRRPNTSFCFLDIRSPGLGDTAMYLCATSRAGTDNGYTFGSGTRLTVV.

The V and J genes are TRBV28 and TRBJ2-7; 8 nucleotides agree with TRBD1. The CDR3 totals 14 residues. The V and J ends lost 6 bases and 5 bases, in that order; junction bases with no gene match: 9. Germline assignment: CDR1 MDHEN and CDR2 SYDVKM. This CDR3 is CASRGQGASNEQYF. CDR3 DNA: TGTGCCAGCAGGGGGCAGGGGGCCAGTAACGAGCAGTACTTC. Complete variable domain (other parts from reference TRBV28 and TRBJ2-7): DVKVTQSSRYLVKRTGEKVFLECVQDMDHENMFWYRQDPGLGLRLIYFSYDVKMKEKGDIPEGYSVSREKKERFSLILESASTNQTSMYLCASRGQGASNEQYFGPGTRLTVT.

This chain joins TRBV19 and TRBJ2-7; perhaps TRBD2 as D (6 bases). From germline, CDR1 is LNHDA and CDR2 SQIVND (reference sequence). The length of the CDR3 is 15 residues. V lost 3 bases, J lost 3 bases, and 15 bases lay in between. The CDR3 is CASSMTSREVYEQYF. The DNA for the CDR3 is TGTGCCAGTAGTATGACCTCGCGGGAAGTCTACGAGCAGTACTTC.

The CDR3 loop reads CATFGGAQYF. The CDR3 DNA reads as TGTGCCACGTTCGGGGGGGCTCAGTACTTC. The rearrangement joins TRBV25-1 to TRBJ2-7; TRBD2 matches 8 bases. The CDR3 runs 10 residues. The V gene end was trimmed by 10 bases and the J gene end by 10 bases; junction bases not matched to a gene: 6. Germline V gives CDR1 MGHDK, CDR2 SYGVNS.

A word on this clone: The same CDR3 is also encoded by other DNA sequences in this sample. V usage is TRBV9 and J usage is TRBJ2-7, with TRBD2 matching over 13 bases. This CDR3 spans 16 amino acids. Unmatched junction bases numbered 2, after V lost 0 bases and J lost 2 bases. Germline V gene sequence: CDR1 SGDLS, CDR2 YYNGEE. The CDR3 DNA sequence: TGTGCCAGCAGCGTAGCAGGGACTAGCGGGGCCTACGAGCAGTACTTC. Its translation is CASSVAGTSGAYEQYF.

The chain joins TRBV4-1 to TRBJ1-4; D gene unclear. Trimming stripped 0 bases from V and 5 bases from J, with 7 bases between. CDR1 MGHRA and CDR2 YSYEKL come from the germline V gene. This CDR3 contains 14 residues. The CDR3 DNA is TGCGCCAGCAGCCAAGAGACAAAGAATGAAAAACTGTTTTTT. It encodes CASSQETKNEKLFF.

This clone was picked up one time. CDR3 region: CASSLRTGANTEAFF. In DNA, the CDR3 is TGTGCCAGCTCACTTAGGACAGGGGCGAACACTGAAGCTTTCTTT. This chain uses TRBV18 with TRBJ1-1, with 9 bases aligning to TRBD1. CDR1 and CDR2 (germline): KGHSH, LQKENI. This CDR3 comprises 15 residues. The V and J ends lost 4 bases and 1 base, in that order; junction bases with no gene match: 4.

The chain employs TRBV2 and TRBJ1-4, with a weak D call TRBD1 (5 bases). Germline V gene lookup returns CDR1 SNHLY and CDR2 FYNNEI. The length of the CDR3 is 13 residues. Deletions cut 3 bases from V and 8 bases from J, with 10 bases between. CDR3 protein: CASSDRAGEKLFF. In DNA form, the CDR3 reads TGTGCCAGCAGTGACAGGGCGGGAGAAAAACTGTTTTTT.

This sequence joins TRBV6-5 and TRBJ1-1, with 7 bases aligning to TRBD1. Germline assignment: CDR1 MNHEY and CDR2 SVGAGI. The CDR3 is made up of 13 amino acids. V shed 6 bases and J 1 base; nucleotides not matched to a gene: 2. In nucleotides, the CDR3 is TGTGCCAGCAGGGACAGGTCGAACACTGAAGCTTTCTTT. As protein: CASRDRSNTEAFF.

CDR3 sequence: CASSVQPTEQYF. The CDR3, as DNA: TGTGCCAGCAGTGTACAGCCTACCGAGCAGTACTTC. The chain has TRBV6-1 and TRBJ2-7; D gene ambiguous. The CDR3 has 12 amino acids. Trimming left V 4 bases short and J 6 bases short, with 10 bases between. CDR1 and CDR2 from the germline V gene are MNHNS and SASEGT.

The rearrangement links TRBV6-5 to TRBJ2-1; a weak D match, TRBD1 (6 bases). The CDR3 spans 15 residues. V lost 7 bases, J lost 0 bases, and 13 bases lay in between. Per the germline V gene, CDR1 is MNHEY and CDR2 is SVGAGI. For the CDR3, the DNA is TGTGCCAGCAAATTGACAGGCAGCTCCTACAATGAGCAGTTCTTC. Its translation: CASKLTGSSYNEQFF.

V is TRBV10-3 and J is TRBJ2-1; possibly TRBD2 for D (6 bases). The germline V gene encodes CDR1 ENHRY and CDR2 SYGVKD. V dropped 3 bases and J dropped 0 bases, with 12 bases sitting between them. CDR3 length equals 16 residues. The CDR3 region is CAISDGGASSYNEQFF. The CDR3 DNA sequence: TGTGCCATCAGTGACGGCGGGGCGAGCTCCTACAATGAGCAGTTCTTC.

This chain connects TRBV2 to TRBJ2-5; D unclear. The V gene's germline CDR1 is SNHLY and CDR2 FYNNEI. This CDR3 is 13 amino acids long. The V gene lost 7 bases and the J gene lost 1 base, with 10 bases spanning the gap. CDR3 sequence reads: CASKGLPQETQYF. The CDR3 DNA reads TGTGCCAGCAAAGGGCTTCCCCAAGAGACCCAGTACTTC.

The chain joins TRBV6-6 to TRBJ2-3; a possible D gene is TRBD1 (6 bases). V gave up 4 bases and J gave up 6 bases, with 14 bases separating them. CDR3 length: 14 amino acids. CDR1 and CDR2 from the germline V gene are MNHNY and SVGAGI (reference sequence). The CDR3 loop reads CASSFRPQGDTQYF. CDR3 sequence (DNA): TGTGCCAGCAGTTTCCGGCCCCAGGGGGATACGCAGTATTTT.

The chain recombines TRBV6-1 with TRBJ2-5, with 8 bases identical to TRBD2. Germline values: CDR1 MNHNS, CDR2 SASEGT. With 6 bases clipped from V and 7 bases from J, the junction kept 4 bases outside the gene matches. This CDR3 contains 12 residues. DNA for the CDR3: TGTGCCAGCAGAAGTAGCGGGGCGACCCAGTACTTC. Its translation is CASRSSGATQYF.

The rearrangement uses TRBV27 and TRBJ1-2; 10 positions match TRBD1. J was trimmed by 7 bases and V by 5 bases; bases with no gene match: 7. The CDR3 extends over 14 amino acids. Germline lookup yields CDR1 MNHEY and CDR2 SMNVEV (reference sequence). The CDR3 DNA sequence: TGTGCCAGCAGTCCCATTGGGACAGGGGCTGGCTACACCTTC. It translates to CASSPIGTGAGYTF.